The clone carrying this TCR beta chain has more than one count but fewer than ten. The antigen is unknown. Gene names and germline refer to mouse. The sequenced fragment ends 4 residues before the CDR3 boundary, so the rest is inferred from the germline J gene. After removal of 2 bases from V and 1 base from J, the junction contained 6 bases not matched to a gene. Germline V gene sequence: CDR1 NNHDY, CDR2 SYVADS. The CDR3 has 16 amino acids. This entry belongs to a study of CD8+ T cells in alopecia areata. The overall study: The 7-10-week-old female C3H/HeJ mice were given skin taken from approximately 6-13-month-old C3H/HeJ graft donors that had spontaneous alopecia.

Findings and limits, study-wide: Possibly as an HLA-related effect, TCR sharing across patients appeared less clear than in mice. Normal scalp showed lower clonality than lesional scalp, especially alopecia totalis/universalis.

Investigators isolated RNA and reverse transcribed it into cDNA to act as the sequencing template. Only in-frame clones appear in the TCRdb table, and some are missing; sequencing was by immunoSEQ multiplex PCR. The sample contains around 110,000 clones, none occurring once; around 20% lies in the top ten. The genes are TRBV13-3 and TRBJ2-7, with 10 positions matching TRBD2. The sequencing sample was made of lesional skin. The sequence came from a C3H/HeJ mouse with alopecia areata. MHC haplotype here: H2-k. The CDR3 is CASSEQLGGRSYEQYF. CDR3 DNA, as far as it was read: TGTGCCAGCAGTGAGCAACTGGGGGGGAGATCCTAT.